Each of the 2 T cell receptor beta chains below was sequenced from the same sample in a study of metastatic and nonmetastatic thyroid tumors. From the PCR reads, TCRdb re-called clones with MiXCR. The sample includes about 26,000 clones, approximately 24% of them seen just once. No patient received treatment before thyroid surgery. Sample: blood. These receptors came from a female donor with papillary thyroid cancer or a benign thyroid nodule (not recorded which). Some clones in this sample may be carry-over from other donors' samples.

This clone showed up many times. Germline is not matched at one junction end, which may reflect a read error. The CDR3 DNA sequence: TGCGCCAGCAGCTTGGAGGGCTACTATGAGCAGTTCTTC. It translates to CASSLEGYYEQFF. The chain is built from TRBV5-1 and TRBJ2-1; D unresolved. The CDR3 length is 13 residues. Per the germline V gene, CDR1 is SGHRS and CDR2 is YFSETQ.

Notes on this clone: A read error may produce the germline difference seen at one junction end. This rearrangement joins TRBV27 to TRBJ1-5; D remains unclear. The CDR3 is 13 residues long. Germline V gene lookup returns CDR1 MNHEY and CDR2 SMNVEV (reference sequence). The CDR3 DNA is TGTGCCAGCAGTTTACGACTCAACCAGCCCAAGCATTTT. Translation: CASSLRLNQPKHF.